This passage covers 13 T cell receptor beta chains from one sample sequenced in a study of blood T cell repertoires in COVID-19. Repertoires were generated with immunoSEQ multiplex PCR, while TCRdb's copy carries only in-frame clones and drops some. The repertoire holds 150,000 to 200,000 clones, around 87% seen once, with about 6.5% in the top ten. The sequenced sample was peripheral blood. The receptors were sampled from a woman of 80 years or more in a cohort sampled during active or convalescent COVID-19.

This chain uses TRBV27 with TRBJ2-5; possible D gene TRBD2, 6 bases. Trimming took off 2 bases at V and 1 base at J, with 8 bases between the two ends. CDR3 length equals 14 residues. Germline CDR1 reads MNHEY; CDR2 reads SMNVEV (reference sequence). CDR3: CASSLGGLQETQYF. CDR3 nucleotide sequence: TGTGCCAGCAGTTTAGGAGGGCTCCAAGAGACCCAGTACTTC.

This sequence joins TRBV6-5 and TRBJ1-5; D is unresolved. Per germline, CDR1 MNHEY and CDR2 SVGAGI. The CDR3 runs 15 residues. Trimming removed 10 bases at V and 4 bases at J, with 20 bases between. The CDR3 sequence: CATLTSLRFNQPQHF. In DNA, the CDR3 is TGTGCCACCCTTACTTCCCTCAGGTTTAATCAGCCCCAGCATTTT.

V gene TRBV2 combines with J gene TRBJ1-2; D is possibly TRBD1 (5 bases). The germline V and J ends were trimmed by 4 bases and 2 bases, with 8 bases remaining between them. CDR3 length: 13 amino acids. Germline CDR1 SNHLY, CDR2 FYNNEI. The CDR3 coding sequence is TGTGCCAGCAGTGTAGGGGAAAACTATGGCTACACCTTC. Translated: CASSVGENYGYTF. The full variable domain, in which reference TRBV2 and TRBJ1-2 provide the parts outside the CDR3, is EPEVTQTPSHQVTQMGQEVILRCVPISNHLYFYWYRQILGQKVEFLVSFYNNEISEKSEIFDDQFSVERPDGSNFTLKIRSTKLEDSAMYFCASSVGENYGYTFGSGTRLTVV.

The chain joins TRBV19 to TRBJ2-1; the match to TRBD2 covers 14 bases. In germline, CDR1 is LNHDA, CDR2 SQIVND (reference sequence). The CDR3 extends over 16 amino acids. The ends lost 5 bases at V and 8 bases at J; junction bases unmatched: 8. The CDR3 DNA reads TGTGCCAGTAGTCATCGGACTAGCGGGAGGCAGGATGAGCAGTTCTTC. Encoded protein: CASSHRTSGRQDEQFF.

The V and J genes are TRBV3-1 (or the pseudogene TRBV3-2) and TRBJ1-2, with a possible D match to TRBD1 (5 bases). V was shortened by 1 base and J by 2 bases, with 14 bases between the two germline ends. CDR3 size: 16 residues. CDR1 is LGHDT, CDR2 YNNKEL, per germline (reference sequence). This chain's CDR3 is CASSQGWQGWNYGYTF. In DNA, the CDR3 is TGTGCCAGCAGCCAAGGATGGCAGGGATGGAACTATGGCTACACCTTC.

This chain joins TRBV7-2 and TRBJ2-1, with TRBD2 matching 13 bases. The J segment lost 7 bases and the V segment lost 3 bases, leaving 6 bases of the junction unmatched. There are 16 residues in the CDR3. The germline V gene encodes CDR1 SGHTA and CDR2 FQGNSA. The CDR3 DNA reads as TGTGCCAGCAGCTTTCGACTAGCGGGGGGTAAAAATGAGCAGTTCTTC. Translating it yields CASSFRLAGGKNEQFF.

The chain links TRBV5-1 to TRBJ2-1; D might be TRBD2 (5 bases). The CDR3 has 15 residues. The ends were cut back, 0 bases at V and 3 bases at J, with 10 bases in the middle. Germline CDR1 reads SGHRS; CDR2 reads YFSETQ. The DNA of the CDR3 is TGCGCCAGCAGCTTGGGGGGAGAAAACTACAATGAGCAGTTCTTC. It yields the protein CASSLGGENYNEQFF.

J is TRBJ1-1 and V is TRBV5-5; tentatively, D is TRBD1 (6 bases). Trimming left V 2 bases short and J 0 bases short, with 11 bases between. This CDR3 has 15 amino acids. Germline loops: CDR1 SGHKS, CDR2 YYEKEE (reference sequence). The CDR3 bases are TGTGCCAGCAGCTTCCGGGACACCTTGAACACTGAAGCTTTCTTT. It yields the protein CASSFRDTLNTEAFF.

The rearrangement links TRBV29-1 to TRBJ1-2; D not resolved. Trimming cost V 6 bases and J 4 bases, with 15 bases left between them. In germline, CDR1 is SQVTM, CDR2 ANQGSEA. The CDR3 runs 13 residues. The CDR3 protein is CSVLPAVGYGYTF. The DNA of the CDR3 is TGCAGCGTCCTCCCAGCGGTGGGCTATGGCTACACCTTC.

The chain joins TRBV19 to TRBJ1-5, with D possibly matching TRBD1 (5 bases). This CDR3 region has 15 residues. Trimming left V 5 bases short and J 4 bases short, with 15 bases between. In germline, CDR1 is LNHDA, CDR2 SQIVND (reference sequence). The CDR3 sequence: CASSDSAGGNQPQHF. CDR3 in DNA: TGTGCCAGTAGTGACAGTGCCGGGGGTAATCAGCCCCAGCATTTT.

The rearrangement uses TRBV5-1 and TRBJ1-4; D remains ambiguous. Per germline, CDR1 SGHRS and CDR2 YFSETQ. V lost 0 bases, J lost 7 bases, and 10 bases lay in between. The CDR3 runs 14 residues. The CDR3 region has the DNA TGCGCCAGCAGCTTGGGGGAGAACAGTGAAAAACTGTTTTTT. Its translation: CASSLGENSEKLFF.

The V and J genes are TRBV10-2 and TRBJ2-7; 13 bases align to TRBD2. CDR1 and CDR2 (germline): WSHSY, SAAADI. CDR3 size: 15 residues. V lost 6 bases and J lost 2; bases outside the gene matches: 4. The CDR3 nucleotides are TGCGCCAGCAGGGAACTAGCGGGAGGGACCTACGAGCAGTACGTC. It yields the protein CASRELAGGTYEQYV.

V is TRBV2 and J is TRBJ1-4; 7 bases agree with TRBD1. With 3 bases clipped from V and 5 bases from J, the junction kept 6 bases outside the gene matches. CDR3 size: 15 residues. Germline V gene lookup returns CDR1 SNHLY and CDR2 FYNNEI. Here the CDR3 DNA reads TGTGCCAGCAGTGACGGACAGGTCCAAAATGAAAAACTGTTTTTT. Translating it yields CASSDGQVQNEKLFF. Full variable domain (remainder filled in from reference TRBV2 and TRBJ1-4): EPEVTQTPSHQVTQMGQEVILRCVPISNHLYFYWYRQILGQKVEFLVSFYNNEISEKSEIFDDQFSVERPDGSNFTLKIRSTKLEDSAMYFCASSDGQVQNEKLFFGSGTQLSVL.